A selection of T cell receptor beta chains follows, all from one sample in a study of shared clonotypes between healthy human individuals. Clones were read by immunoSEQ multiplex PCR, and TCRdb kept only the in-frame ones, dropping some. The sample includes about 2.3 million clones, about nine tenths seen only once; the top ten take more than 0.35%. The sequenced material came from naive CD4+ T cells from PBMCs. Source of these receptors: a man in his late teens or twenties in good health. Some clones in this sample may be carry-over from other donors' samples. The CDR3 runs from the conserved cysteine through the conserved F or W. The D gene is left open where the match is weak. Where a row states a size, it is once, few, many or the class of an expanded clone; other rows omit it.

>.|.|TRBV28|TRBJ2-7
CASRSGPNEQYF
TGTGCCAGCAGGTCCGGGCCAAACGAGCAGTACTTC
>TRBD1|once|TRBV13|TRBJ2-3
CASSEGQGRTDTQYF
TGTGCCAGCAGCGAGGGACAGGGCCGCACAGATACGCAGTATTTT
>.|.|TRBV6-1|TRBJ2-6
CASLRASGANVLTF
TGTGCCAGCCTCAGGGCATCTGGGGCCAACGTCCTGACTTTC
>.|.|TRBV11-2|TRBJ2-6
CASSSGSAGANVLTF
TGTGCCAGCAGCTCCGGGAGTGCTGGGGCCAACGTCCTGACTTTC
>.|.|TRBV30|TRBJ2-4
CACTGRTKNIQYF
TGTGCCTGCACAGGGCGAACCAAAAACATTCAGTACTTC
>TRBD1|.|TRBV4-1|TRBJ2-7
CASSQGDRTYLSYEQYF
TGCGCCAGCAGCCAAGGGGACAGAACCTACCTTTCCTACGAGCAGTACTTC
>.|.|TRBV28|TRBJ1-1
CASSLLAEVNTEAFF
TGTGCCAGCAGTTTATTGGCGGAGGTTAACACTGAAGCTTTCTTT
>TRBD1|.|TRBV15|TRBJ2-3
CATSRDRWPDTQYF
TGTGCCACCAGCCGGGACAGGTGGCCAGATACGCAGTATTTT
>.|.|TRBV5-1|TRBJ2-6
CASSSMDAGANVLTF
TGCGCCAGCAGCTCAATGGATGCCGGGGCCAACGTCCTGACTTTC
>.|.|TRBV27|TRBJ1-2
CASSLSDRPVYGYTF
TGTGCCAGCAGTTTATCGGACCGACCTGTCTATGGCTACACCTTC
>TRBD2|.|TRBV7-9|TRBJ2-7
CASNLAGALEQYF
TGTGCCAGCAACCTAGCGGGAGCCCTCGAGCAGTACTTC
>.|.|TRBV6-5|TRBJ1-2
CASSYARGGYGYTF
TGTGCCAGCAGTTACGCCAGGGGAGGGTATGGCTACACCTTC
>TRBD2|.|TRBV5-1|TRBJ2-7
CASSLVLAGAREQYF
TGCGCCAGCAGCTTGGTCCTAGCGGGAGCTCGCGAGCAGTACTTC
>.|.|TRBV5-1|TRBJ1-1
CASSFQPTPTEAFF
TGCGCCAGCAGCTTTCAGCCCACCCCCACTGAAGCTTTCTTT
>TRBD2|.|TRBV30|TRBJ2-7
CAWSLGGAYEQYF
TGTGCCTGGAGTTTGGGGGGGGCCTACGAGCAGTACTTC
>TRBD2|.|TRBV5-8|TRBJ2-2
CASSSLLRAGWESAGELFF
TGTGCCAGCAGCTCCCTCCTCAGAGCGGGATGGGAAAGTGCCGGGGAGCTGTTTTTT
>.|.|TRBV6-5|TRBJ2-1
CASRPRTRTYNEQFF
TGTGCCAGCAGGCCCAGGACCAGAACCTACAATGAGCAGTTCTTC
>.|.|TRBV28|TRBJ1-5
CASSLSGESNQPQHF
TGTGCCAGCAGTTTATCGGGGGAGAGCAATCAGCCCCAGCATTTT
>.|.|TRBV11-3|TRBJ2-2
CASSLPSGGGTGELFF
TGTGCCAGCAGCTTGCCGAGCGGAGGGGGCACCGGGGAGCTGTTTTTT
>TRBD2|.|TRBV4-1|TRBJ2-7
CARHLLRGSSYEQYF
TGCGCCAGACACCTATTGCGGGGGAGCTCCTACGAGCAGTACTTC
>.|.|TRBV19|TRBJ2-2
CASSPRFVGGGELFF
TGTGCCAGTAGCCCACGATTTGTGGGAGGAGGGGAGCTGTTTTTT
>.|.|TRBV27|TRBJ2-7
CASKAGVRLYEQYF
TGTGCCAGCAAAGCAGGGGTCCGGCTCTACGAGCAGTACTTC
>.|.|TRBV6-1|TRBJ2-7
CASSEGTFYEQYF
TGTGCCAGCAGTGAAGGCACCTTCTACGAGCAGTACTTC
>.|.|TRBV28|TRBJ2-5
CASSLGGQSLGETQYF
TGTGCCAGCAGTTTAGGAGGACAGTCCCTTGGAGAGACCCAGTACTTC
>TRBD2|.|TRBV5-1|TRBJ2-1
CASSSPGLAGSNEQFF
TGCGCCAGCAGCTCACCGGGACTAGCGGGAAGCAATGAGCAGTTCTTC
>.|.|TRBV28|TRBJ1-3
CASSFGARSGNTIYF
TGTGCCAGCAGTTTTGGGGCGCGCTCTGGAAACACCATATATTTT
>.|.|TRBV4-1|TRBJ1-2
CASSQRQTGYTF
TGCGCCAGCAGCCAAAGACAGACTGGCTACACCTTC
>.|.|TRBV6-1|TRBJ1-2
CASSEARAGYGYTF
TGTGCCAGCAGTGAAGCGCGCGCAGGCTATGGCTACACCTTC
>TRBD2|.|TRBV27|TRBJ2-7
CASSPWVSGSATEQYF
TGTGCCAGCAGTCCGTGGGTTAGCGGGAGTGCTACTGAGCAGTACTTC
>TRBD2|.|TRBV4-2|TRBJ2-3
CASSPTSGASTDTQYF
TGTGCCAGCAGCCCCACTAGCGGCGCTAGCACAGATACGCAGTATTTT
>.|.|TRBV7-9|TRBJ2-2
CASLDRRNTGELFF
TGTGCCAGCCTTGACAGGCGAAACACCGGGGAGCTGTTTTTT
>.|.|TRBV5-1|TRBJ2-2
CASSEGTGELFF
TGCGCCAGCAGCGAAGGCACCGGGGAGCTGTTTTTT
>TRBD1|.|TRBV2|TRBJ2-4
CASSELTRQGATKNIQYF
TGTGCCAGCAGTGAGTTGACCCGACAGGGGGCGACCAAAAACATTCAGTACTTC
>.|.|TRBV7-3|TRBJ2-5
CASSSQGIETQYF
TGTGCCAGCAGCTCACAGGGTATTGAGACCCAGTACTTC
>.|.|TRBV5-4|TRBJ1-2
CASSPPGTPSAGGYTF
TGTGCCAGCAGCCCACCCGGGACTCCTAGTGCGGGAGGCTACACCTTC
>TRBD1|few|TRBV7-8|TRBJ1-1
CASSRPEGQAWYTEAFF
TGTGCCAGCAGCCGCCCCGAGGGACAGGCTTGGTACACTGAAGCTTTCTTT
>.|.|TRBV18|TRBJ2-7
CASSPRDTYEQYF
TGTGCCAGCTCACCCCGGGACACCTACGAGCAGTACTTC
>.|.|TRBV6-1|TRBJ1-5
CASGNRVSNQPQHF
TGTGCCAGCGGGAACAGGGTGAGCAATCAGCCCCAGCATTTT
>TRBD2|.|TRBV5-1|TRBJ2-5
CASSFLAGVYGETQYF
TGCGCCAGCAGCTTTTTAGCGGGAGTGTACGGAGAGACCCAGTACTTC
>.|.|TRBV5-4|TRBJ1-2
CASSHTSAGNYGYTF
TGTGCCAGCAGCCACACGAGCGCGGGGAACTATGGCTACACCTTC
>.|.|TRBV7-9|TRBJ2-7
CASSLASEYEQYF
TGTGCCAGCAGCTTAGCGTCCGAATACGAGCAGTACTTC
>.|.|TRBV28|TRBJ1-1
CASSLSGQQRRAEAFF
TGTGCCAGCAGTTTATCTGGACAGCAAAGGCGCGCTGAAGCTTTCTTT
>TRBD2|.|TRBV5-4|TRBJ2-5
CASSLAGVAGETQYF
TGTGCCAGCAGCTTGGCCGGGGTAGCGGGAGAGACCCAGTACTTC
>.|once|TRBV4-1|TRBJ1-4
CASSQGATNEKLFF
TGCGCCAGCAGCCAAGGTGCAACTAATGAAAAACTGTTTTTT
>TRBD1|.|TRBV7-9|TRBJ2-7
CASSSTTGEINYEQYF
TGTGCCAGCAGCTCCACTACAGGGGAAATAAACTACGAGCAGTACTTC
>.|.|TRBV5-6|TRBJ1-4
CASSSRGFYLEKLFF
TGTGCCAGCAGCTCCCGAGGCTTCTACCTAGAAAAACTGTTTTTT
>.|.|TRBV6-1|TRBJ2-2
CATSPGHLNTGELFF
TGTGCCACCAGCCCCGGACACCTTAACACCGGGGAGCTGTTTTTT
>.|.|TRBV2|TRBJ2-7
CASSRGEQYF
TGTGCCAGCAGCCGAGGCGAGCAGTACTTC
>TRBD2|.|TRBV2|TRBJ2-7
CASSVAGVGEQYF
TGTGCCAGCAGTGTAGCGGGAGTAGGCGAGCAGTACTTC